These 21 T cell receptor beta chains came from one sample sequenced in a study of OX40 agonist ivuxolimab in advanced cancers. Assay used: immunoSEQ multiplex PCR; TCRdb lists only in-frame clones, some missing. This table holds roughly 57,000 clones, 65% to 90% found once. The sequencing used CD4+ or CD8+ T cells sorted from blood, collected in a trial of the OX40 agonist ivuxolimab. Receptors originate from an adult with an advanced solid tumor such as melanoma, head and neck, liver or kidney cancer.

The chain employs TRBV19 and TRBJ2-3; TRBD1 matches 9 bases. V lost 3 bases to trimming and J lost 4 bases; unmatched junction nucleotides: 5. The CDR3 is made up of 15 amino acids. Germline V lookup: CDR1 LNHDA, CDR2 SQIVND (reference sequence). Written as DNA, the CDR3 is TGTGCCAGTAGTATCGGACAGGGGTGGGCAGATACGCAGTATTTT. This sequence encodes CASSIGQGWADTQYF.

The chain joins TRBV6-1 to TRBJ1-2; no clear D gene. Germline V lookup: CDR1 MNHNS, CDR2 SASEGT. The CDR3 is made up of 13 amino acids. Trimming pared 5 bases from V and 1 base from J, leaving 8 bases between. CDR3 loop: CASSRAFNYGYTF. The CDR3, as DNA: TGTGCCAGCAGTCGGGCCTTTAACTATGGCTACACCTTC.

This chain connects TRBV14 to TRBJ2-3; 9 nucleotides agree with TRBD2. Germline-derived CDR1 and CDR2 are SGHDN and FVKESK. J lost 3 bases, V lost 0 bases, and 4 bases had no gene match. The CDR3 is made up of 16 amino acids. This chain's CDR3 is CASSQDSGGWTDTQYF. As DNA, the CDR3 is TGTGCCAGCAGCCAAGATAGCGGGGGATGGACAGATACGCAGTATTTT.

This chain connects TRBV5-5 to TRBJ2-1, with TRBD1 as a possible D gene (5 bases). This CDR3 has 16 residues. The V end was cut by 0 bases, the J end by 5 bases, with 15 bases between. Germline CDR1 and CDR2: SGHKS and YYEKEE (reference sequence). The CDR3 bases are TGTGCCAGCAGCTTGGACGCAGGGATTAGTAACAATGAGCAGTTCTTC. Residues: CASSLDAGISNNEQFF.

The chain joins TRBV2 to TRBJ1-2; D is perhaps TRBD1 (6 bases). CDR1 and CDR2 (germline): SNHLY, FYNNEI. The CDR3 has 14 residues. Deletions cut 11 bases from V and 6 bases from J, with 22 bases between. Written as DNA, the CDR3 is TGTGCCGGCCACCGGGACACCTTCGCCGATGGCTACACCTTC. This encodes CAGHRDTFADGYTF.

This chain links TRBV11-2 with TRBJ1-2; no clear D gene. The germline V gene has CDR1 SGHAT and CDR2 FQNNGV. V lost 0 bases to trimming and J lost 5 bases, with 13 bases between them. The CDR3 length is 15 residues. The CDR3 bases are TGTGCCAGCAGCTTAGACGGTTGGGCAGTATATGGCTACACCTTC. Amino acid sequence: CASSLDGWAVYGYTF.

The V call is TRBV18, the J call TRBJ1-5; D is ambiguous. CDR3 length equals 14 residues. The V end lost 6 bases, the J end lost 9 bases, and 18 bases lay between the germline ends. Germline V lookup: CDR1 KGHSH, CDR2 LQKENI. CDR3 nucleotide sequence: TGTGCCAGCTCGGAAACCGGGCCGCCGTTGCCCCAGCATTTT. Protein sequence: CASSETGPPLPQHF.

The chain links TRBV9 to TRBJ1-1; 8 bases map to TRBD1. After removal of 4 bases from V and 6 bases from J, the junction contained 5 bases not matched to a gene. The CDR3 is 13 residues long. The germline gives CDR1 SGDLS, CDR2 YYNGEE. As DNA, the CDR3 is TGTGCCAGCAGCTCGACACAGGGGGCTGAAGCTTTCTTT. Its protein product is CASSSTQGAEAFF. Full variable domain (missing parts from reference TRBV9 and TRBJ1-1): DSGVTQTPKHLITATGQRVTLRCSPRSGDLSVYWYQQSLDQGLQFLIQYYNGEERAKGNILERFSAQQFPDLHSELNLSSLELGDSALYFCASSSTQGAEAFFGQGTRLTVV.

In this sample, this clone turned up a few times. The chain recombines TRBV6-5 with TRBJ1-2, with 10 positions matching TRBD1. The trim removed 6 bases at V and 7 bases at J, leaving 5 bases unmatched. The CDR3 is made up of 13 amino acids. From germline, CDR1 is MNHEY and CDR2 SVGAGI. The CDR3 DNA follows: TGTGCCAGCAGCCCGACAGGGGGCCTTGGCTACACCTTC. It yields the protein CASSPTGGLGYTF.

This clone has just a few counts. The gene calls are TRBV13 and TRBJ1-2; 9 nucleotides align to TRBD1. The CDR3 is 16 amino acids. CDR1 is PRHDT and CDR2 is FYEKMQ in the germline V gene (reference sequence). The ends lost 5 bases at V and 4 bases at J; junction bases unmatched: 11. The chain's CDR3 is CASSPGQGIAPYGYTF. The CDR3 DNA reads TGTGCCAGCAGCCCGGGACAGGGTATCGCTCCCTATGGCTACACCTTC.

The chain has TRBV28 and TRBJ2-3, with D unresolved. Deletions cut 6 bases from V and 4 bases from J, with 8 bases between. This CDR3 has 12 amino acids. Germline V gene sequence: CDR1 MDHEN, CDR2 SYDVKM. The DNA for the CDR3 is TGTGCCAGCAGCCCCTTAGCAGATACGCAGTATTTT. This translates into CASSPLADTQYF.

The V and J genes are TRBV5-1 and TRBJ2-1; the D gene is possibly TRBD2 (6 bases). Germline-derived CDR1 and CDR2 are SGHRS and YFSETQ. The CDR3 sequence is 14 residues long. Trimming removed 0 bases at V and 6 bases at J, with 10 bases between. For the CDR3, the DNA is TGCGCCAGCAGCTTGGGCGGGGCGAGCAATGAGCAGTTCTTC. Translated: CASSLGGASNEQFF.

The chain recombines TRBV18 with TRBJ2-5; 8 bases fit TRBD2. Germline values: CDR1 KGHSH, CDR2 LQKENI. The CDR3 loop spans 17 amino acids. V shed 5 bases and J 7 bases; nucleotides not matched to a gene: 18. The chain's CDR3 is CASSDVSGEQTWGTQYF. CDR3 sequence (DNA): TGTGCCAGCTCAGATGTTAGCGGGGAGCAGACCTGGGGGACCCAGTACTTC.

The chain uses TRBV6-1 and TRBJ1-5; D is ambiguous. V lost 1 base and J 3 bases, leaving 7 bases between the germline ends. This CDR3 is 14 amino acids long. Germline V gene lookup returns CDR1 MNHNS and CDR2 SASEGT. The CDR3 DNA sequence: TGTGCCAGCAGTGAAGTGGACTACAATCAGCCCCAGCATTTT. Protein sequence: CASSEVDYNQPQHF.

The chain recombines TRBV5-4 with TRBJ1-6, with 8 bases that match TRBD1. With 5 bases clipped from V and 5 bases from J, the junction kept 6 bases outside the gene matches. The CDR3 is 15 residues long. Germline V lookup: CDR1 SGHNT, CDR2 YYREEE (reference sequence). The DNA for the CDR3 is TGTGCCAGCAGACTAGGGACAGGAGATAATTCACCCCTCCACTTT. This translates into CASRLGTGDNSPLHF. Supplemented by reference TRBV5-4 and TRBJ1-6, the full variable domain reads ETGVTQSPTHLIKTRGQQVTLRCSSQSGHNTVSWYQQALGQGPQFIFQYYREEENGRGNFPPRFSGLQFPNYSSELNVNALELDDSALYLCASRLGTGDNSPLHFGNGTRLTVT.

In DNA, the CDR3 is TGTGCCAGCAGTTTAATTCGCCAGGGGTACTATGGCTACACCTTC. Translated, it gives CASSLIRQGYYGYTF. The chain has TRBV27 and TRBJ1-2; D perhaps matches TRBD1 (6 bases). CDR3 length: 15 residues. Trimming took 2 bases from V and 3 from J, leaving 13 bases between them. Germline loops: CDR1 MNHEY, CDR2 SMNVEV (reference sequence).

In this sample, this clone turned up a few times. The J gene is TRBJ2-3, the V gene TRBV10-3, with 13 bases that match TRBD2. The V segment lost 4 bases and the J segment 1 base; nucleotides outside the gene matches: 2. Per the germline V gene, CDR1 is ENHRY and CDR2 is SYGVKD. CDR3 size: 16 residues. The CDR3 sequence is CAISAGLAGGTDTQYF. As DNA, the CDR3 is TGTGCCATCAGTGCCGGACTAGCGGGGGGCACAGATACGCAGTATTTT.

This clone was recorded once. V gene TRBV28 combines with J gene TRBJ1-5; possible D gene TRBD1, 6 bases. Trimming left V 2 bases short and J 6 bases short, with 11 bases between. The CDR3 is 14 residues long. Looked up from germline, CDR1 is MDHEN and CDR2 is SYDVKM. In DNA, the CDR3 is TGTGCCAGCAGTTTAATTAGGGGGAGTCAGCCCCAGCATTTT. Translating gives CASSLIRGSQPQHF.

This rearrangement joins TRBV7-9 to TRBJ1-5, with TRBD1 as a possible D gene (6 bases). Trimming pared 6 bases from V and 6 bases from J, leaving 18 bases between. Germline CDR1 and CDR2: SEHNR and FQNEAQ (reference sequence). The CDR3 has 15 amino acids. CDR3 sequence (DNA): TGTGCCAGCAGTTCCGGGGGGCGAAGGGGTCAGCCCCAGCATTTT. Translating gives CASSSGGRRGQPQHF. The full variable domain, rest sourced from reference TRBV7-9 and TRBJ1-5, is DTGVSQNPRHKITKRGQNVTFRCDPISEHNRLYWYRQTLGQGPEFLTYFQNEAQLEKSRLLSDRFSAERPKGSFSTLEIQRTEQGDSAMYLCASSSGGRRGQPQHFGDGTRLSIL.

The V call is TRBV7-2, the J call TRBJ2-1; possibly TRBD2 for D (6 bases). CDR3 size: 13 residues. Germline-derived CDR1 and CDR2 are SGHTA and FQGNSA. The V end was cut by 2 bases, the J end by 8 bases, with 10 bases between. The chain's CDR3 is CASSLSAGHEQFF. The CDR3 DNA is TGTGCCAGCAGCTTATCCGCGGGGCATGAGCAGTTCTTC.

The genes are TRBV15 and TRBJ2-5, with TRBD2 matching over 7 bases. The CDR3 spans 15 residues. Germline V lookup: CDR1 LNHNV, CDR2 YYDKDF (reference sequence). The V segment lost 0 bases and the J segment 9 bases; nucleotides outside the gene matches: 10. CDR3 residues: CATSRDIGAAGAQYF. The CDR3 region has the DNA TGTGCCACCAGCAGAGATATAGGGGCGGCGGGGGCCCAGTACTTC.